This T cell receptor beta chain is drawn from a study of blood T cell repertoires in COVID-19. Using immunoSEQ multiplex PCR, the repertoire was profiled, and TCRdb retains in-frame clones only, with some absent. The table has around 320,000 clones, 90% seen once; the top ten hold 3.5% to 4.5%. The V gene's germline CDR1 is KGHSH and CDR2 LQKENI. This CDR3 contains 17 residues. V lost 3 bases and J 4 bases, leaving 20 bases between the germline ends. Specimen: PBMCs or T cells enriched from blood (not recorded which). This chain joins TRBV18 and TRBJ2-3, with D possibly matching TRBD1 (6 bases). This sequence originates from a woman aged 18-29 years with acute COVID-19. The CDR3: CASSPEPVLQGPDTQYF. The CDR3 DNA is TGTGCCAGCTCACCCGAGCCAGTTCTGCAGGGGCCAGATACGCAGTATTTT.